This entry describes one T cell receptor beta chain. No cognate antigen has been identified for it. The input lacks base qualities; no much larger clone sits a single base away. The CDR1 and CDR2 encoded by the germline V gene are MNHEY and SVGAGI. From cysteine to phenylalanine, the CDR3 is 14 amino acids long. CDR3 DNA is the only sequence kept; it has 42 bases, read in frame from the first base. V is cut by 8 bases and J by 2 bases, and the space between the germline ends is 13 bases. The immunoSEQ Assay, a bias-controlled multiplex PCR, was used to amplify TCRbeta CDR3 regions from genomic DNA. The study's own analysis went as follows. Within the assay, amplification of reference gene primers was used to estimate how many nucleated cells each sample contained. Sequence reads were collapsed and filtered to measure the absolute abundance of every unique TCRbeta CDR3 rearrangement. For each sample, productive Simpson clonality was calculated by taking the square root of Simpson's diversity index across productive rearrangements. The immuneACCESS repertoire file appears here via TCRdb, limited to in-frame rearrangements. These files lack a portion of the clones; in checked studies, under half of the deficit traces to unresolved V genes, and the cause of the others is not known. The V and J calls and clone size were taken over from that table, and D and trimming were inferred from the DNA. The sample includes 120,000 to 150,000 clones, with approximately 89% observed a single time. The ten largest clones take up roughly 1.6% of the sample.

The collaborating institutions used their own protocols to collect whole blood in K2EDTA tubes. For TCRbeta analysis, collaborator samples were shipped as frozen whole blood, as isolated PBMCs, or as DNA extracted from either sample type. This specimen comes from a study of blood T cell repertoires in COVID-19 (TCRdb year 2020). Background on the whole study: The collaborator samples originated in the United States, Italy and Spain and spanned the acute and convalescent phases of COVID-19. The prospective study material was composed of cDNA or gDNA derived from T cells, B-cell-depleted T cells, or PBMCs. Subjects who had been exposed to COVID-19, were actively infected with it, or had recovered from it provided the deeply sampled blood TCRbeta repertoires that made up the dataset. The repertoires were released in a freely available public database intended as a resource for research on the immune response to SARS-CoV-2. The samples were drawn from the first 160 participants of the ongoing ImmuneRACE study and from 1,254 subjects provided by 6 global collaborators. The sample metadata nearly always contained a de-identified subject ID, COVID-19 status, age in years and sex. HLA class I and class II types, where available, came from metadata supplied by the sample provider rather than from assay-based typing. The paper as a whole reports these results and caveats: The amount of clinical and demographic metadata varied by source and participant and was provided uncurated.

Recombination joined TRBV6-5 with TRBJ1-5; no D gene is confidently identified. Material: peripheral blood. The source of this sequence is a human donor in a cohort sampled during active COVID-19. The DNA is TGTGCCAGCGGACCAGAGGAGGGCAATCAGCCCCAGCATTTT. Protein translation: CASGPEEGNQPQHF.